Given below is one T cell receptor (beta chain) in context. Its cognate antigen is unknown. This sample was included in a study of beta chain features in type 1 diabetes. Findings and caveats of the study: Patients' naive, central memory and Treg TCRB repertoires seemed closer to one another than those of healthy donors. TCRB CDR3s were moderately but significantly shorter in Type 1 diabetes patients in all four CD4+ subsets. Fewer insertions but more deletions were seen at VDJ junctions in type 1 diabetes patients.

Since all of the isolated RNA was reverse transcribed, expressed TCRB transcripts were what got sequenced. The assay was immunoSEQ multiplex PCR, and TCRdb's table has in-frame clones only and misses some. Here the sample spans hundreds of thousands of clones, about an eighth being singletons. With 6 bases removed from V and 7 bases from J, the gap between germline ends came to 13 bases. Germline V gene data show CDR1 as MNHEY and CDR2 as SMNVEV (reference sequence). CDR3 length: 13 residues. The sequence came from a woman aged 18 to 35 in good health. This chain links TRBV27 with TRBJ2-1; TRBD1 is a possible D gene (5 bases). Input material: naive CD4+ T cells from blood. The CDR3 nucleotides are TGTGCCAGCAGACCCCTTTCAGGGAATGAGCAGTTCTTC. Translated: CASRPLSGNEQFF.